Listed below are T cell receptor beta chains from one sample, sequenced in a study of post-analysis software for immune sequencing data. TCRdb re-analysed the PCR reads in MiXCR, keeping a single row per CDR3 protein. The data contain a few hundred thousand distinct CDR3 sequences, approximately 39% of them singletons. Sequencing was carried out using blood. These receptors were obtained from a girl aged 2 to 10 with multiple sclerosis. The CDR3 runs from the conserved cysteine through the conserved F or W. Each record gives: V gene, clone size, D gene, J gene, CDR3 protein, CDR3 DNA. D genes are given only for firm matches. Clone size is given for some rows only: seen once, a few or many times, or a class if the clone is expanded.

TRBV4-2	-	TRBD2	TRBJ2-7	CASSQELAGVPYEQYF	TGTGCCAGCAGTCAAGAACTAGCGGGAGTGCCCTACGAGCAGTACTTC
TRBV10-3	-	TRBD1	TRBJ1-4	CAISAPGTGFEKLFF	TGTGCCATCAGCGCTCCCGGGACAGGGTTTGAAAAACTGTTTTTT
TRBV29-1	-	-	TRBJ1-2	CSVVSSSGYTF	TGCAGCGTTGTATCATCCTCCGGCTACACCTTC
TRBV27	-	-	TRBJ1-4	CASSLGSNSEKLFF	TGTGCCAGCAGTTTGGGTTCCAACAGCGAAAAACTGTTTTTT
TRBV11-2	few	TRBD2	TRBJ2-5	CASSSSTGLAGGPKETQYF	TGTGCCAGCAGCTCCTCGACGGGACTAGCGGGGGGGCCCAAAGAGACCCAGTACTTC
TRBV5-4	-	-	TRBJ1-6	CASSPGTEDSPLHF	TGTGCCAGCAGCCCCGGGACGGAAGATTCACCCCTCCACTTT
TRBV5-1	few	-	TRBJ2-5	CASSLWGIQTQYF	TGCGCCAGCAGCTTGTGGGGGATACAGACCCAGTACTTC
TRBV5-4	-	-	TRBJ1-2	CASSYGTTYGYTF	TGTGCCAGCAGCTACGGGACAACCTATGGCTACACCTTC
TRBV4-1	few	-	TRBJ2-7	CASSQAGVGYEQYF	TGCGCCAGCAGCCAAGCAGGGGTTGGCTACGAGCAGTACTTC
TRBV9	-	-	TRBJ1-2	CANSVGGARDYGYTF	TGTGCCAACAGCGTCGGGGGGGCGCGGGACTATGGCTACACCTTC
TRBV5-6	-	-	TRBJ1-5	CASSLTRGLGGNQPQHF	TGTGCCAGCAGCTTGACGAGGGGTCTGGGGGGCAATCAGCCCCAGCATTTT
TRBV7-9	-	-	TRBJ2-5	CASNWIDETQYF	TGTGCCAGCAACTGGATAGACGAGACCCAGTACTTC
TRBV5-1	-	-	TRBJ1-4	CASSRVPIATNEKLFF	TGCGCCAGCAGCCGAGTACCTATTGCAACTAATGAAAAACTGTTTTTT
TRBV7-9	-	-	TRBJ2-1	CASSLEWVGQFF	TGTGCCAGCAGCTTAGAGTGGGTTGGGCAGTTCTTC
TRBV6-6	-	-	TRBJ1-2	CASRAVHGYTF	TGTGCCAGCAGGGCGGTCCATGGCTACACCTTC
TRBV6-2/TRBV6-3	-	-	TRBJ1-2	CASSYGVGSYTF	TGTGCCAGCAGTTATGGGGTCGGGAGCTACACCTTC
TRBV14	-	-	TRBJ1-1	CASSQSKNTEAFF	TGTGCCAGCAGCCAATCCAAGAACACTGAAGCTTTCTTT
TRBV12-3/TRBV12-4	-	-	TRBJ1-4	CASSGTPPGEKLFF	TGTGCCAGCAGTGGGACACCCCCGGGTGAAAAACTGTTTTTT
TRBV25-1	few	-	TRBJ1-6	CASNYYNSPLHF	TGTGCCAGCAACTACTATAATTCACCCCTCCACTTT
TRBV6-6	-	-	TRBJ1-2	CASNRGGHNYGYTF	TGTGCCAGCAATAGAGGGGGACATAATTATGGCTACACCTTC
TRBV5-5	-	TRBD1	TRBJ1-5	CASSPQGAPDQPQHF	TGTGCCAGCAGCCCGCAGGGGGCTCCCGATCAGCCCCAGCATTTT
TRBV7-7	-	TRBD1	TRBJ2-5	CASSPIGQGAEMARETQYF	TGTGCTAGCAGCCCTATAGGACAGGGGGCGGAAATGGCACGAGAGACCCAGTACTTC
TRBV7-3	once	TRBD2	TRBJ2-5	CASSSTGTSGSTEQYF	TGTGCCAGCAGCTCCACCGGGACTAGCGGTTCCACTGAGCAGTACTTC
TRBV5-1	-	TRBD2	TRBJ2-3	CASKLAGNTDTQYF	TGCGCCAGTAAACTAGCGGGGAACACAGATACGCAGTATTTT
TRBV5-1	-	TRBD1	TRBJ2-3	CASRRGQARTDTQYF	TGCGCCAGCAGACGGGGACAGGCGCGCACAGATACGCAGTATTTT
TRBV4-2	-	-	TRBJ2-5	CASSLVQGGNEQYF	TGTGCCAGCAGCTTAGTCCAGGGGGGTAATGAGCAGTACTTC
TRBV4-1	-	TRBD1	TRBJ1-2	CASSPLDRGNYGYTF	TGCGCCAGCAGCCCACTCGACAGGGGGAACTATGGCTACACCTTC
TRBV5-1	-	-	TRBJ1-6	CASSPRDTNSPLHF	TGCGCCAGCAGCCCTAGGGACACCAATTCACCCCTCCACTTT
TRBV4-1	few	TRBD1	TRBJ2-7	CASSSTGTDSYEQYF	TGCGCCAGCAGCTCAACCGGGACAGACTCCTACGAGCAGTACTTC
TRBV4-1	-	TRBD1	TRBJ2-7	CASSSGQDAYEQYF	TGCGCCAGCAGCTCCGGACAGGACGCCTACGAGCAGTACTTC
TRBV6-5	-	TRBD2	TRBJ2-2	CASSYRGGPGELFF	TGTGCCAGCAGTTACCGGGGGGGCCCCGGGGAGCTGTTTTTT
TRBV13	-	TRBD1	TRBJ1-4	CASSFRTGIEKLFF	TGTGCCAGCAGCTTTCGGACAGGGATTGAAAAACTGTTTTTT
TRBV7-8	-	-	TRBJ2-7	CASSAREGYEQYF	TGTGCCAGCAGCGCCAGGGAAGGCTACGAGCAGTACTTC
TRBV6-2/TRBV6-3	few	-	TRBJ2-7	CASSYGTRYEQYF	TGTGCCAGCAGTTACGGGACACGCTACGAGCAGTACTTC
TRBV29-1	few	-	TRBJ2-5	CSVGGEDQETQYF	TGCAGCGTTGGGGGAGAGGACCAAGAGACCCAGTACTTC
TRBV7-3	-	-	TRBJ1-2	CASSLWGRGRVYGYTF	TGTGCCAGCAGCTTATGGGGGCGCGGGAGGGTCTATGGCTACACCTTC
TRBV28	-	TRBD1	TRBJ1-5	CASSQLTGLYQPQHF	TGTGCCAGCAGTCAACTGACAGGGTTGTATCAGCCCCAGCATTTT
TRBV24-1	-	-	TRBJ1-2	CATSADGIYGYTF	TGTGCCACCAGTGCAGACGGGATCTATGGCTACACCTTC